Shown below are 20 T cell receptor beta chains from a single sample sequenced in a study of Tregs in tolerant kidney transplant recipients. The nonmyeloablative bone marrow transplants came from related graft donors, with transient mixed chimerism. Sequencing was performed with immunoSEQ multiplex PCR; in TCRdb, only in-frame clones are kept and a portion is missing. The table lists tens of thousands of clones, roughly nine tenths of them singletons. The input for sequencing was CD4+ T cells from blood (PBMCs), taken 24 months after the transplant. These TCRs come from a human patient who received a combined kidney and bone marrow transplant. Part of the T cells may come from the graft donor.

The chain has TRBV29-1 and TRBJ2-7, with 9 bases aligning to TRBD1. Germline V gives CDR1 SQVTM, CDR2 ANQGSEA. Trimming cost V 7 bases and J 6 bases; bases outside gene matches: 10. The CDR3 has 13 amino acids. The CDR3 nucleotides read TGCAGCGCCTGGCGGGGACAGGGTCTCGAGCAGTACTTC. Translated, it gives CSAWRGQGLEQYF.

The V and J genes are TRBV18 and TRBJ1-1; TRBD1 matches at 12 bases. The CDR3 consists of 17 residues. Trimming removed 4 bases from V and 4 bases from J; junction bases left unmatched: 10. The germline CDR1 and CDR2 sequences are KGHSH and LQKENI. The CDR3 nucleotides are TGTGCCAGCTCACGACAAAACCCGGGACAGGGGGCCACTGAAGCTTTCTTT. Translated: CASSRQNPGQGATEAFF.

Here the CDR3 reads CASSRQGLTGEAFF. For the CDR3, the DNA is TGTGCCAGCAGCCGACAGGGTCTGACGGGTGAAGCTTTCTTT. The chain has TRBV7-9 and TRBJ1-1; 7 bases align to TRBD1. The J segment lost 7 bases and the V segment lost 5 bases, leaving 10 bases of the junction unmatched. The CDR3 totals 14 residues. Germline CDR1 is SEHNR and CDR2 is FQNEAQ (reference sequence).

The V call is TRBV7-3, the J call TRBJ2-3, with TRBD2 matching over 13 bases. The junction had 8 bases not matched to a gene; V was cut back by 4 bases and J by 7 bases. CDR1 SGHTA and CDR2 FQGTGA come from the germline V gene. CDR3 length equals 16 residues. In nucleotides, the CDR3 is TGTGCCAGCAGCTCAACACTAGCGGGAGGGCCAAATACGCAGTATTTT. Translated: CASSSTLAGGPNTQYF. Filled out from reference TRBV7-3 and TRBJ2-3, the complete variable domain reads GAGVSQTPSNKVTEKGKYVELRCDPISGHTALYWYRQSLGQGPEFLIYFQGTGAADDSGLPNDRFFAVRPEGSVSTLKIQRTERGDSAVYLCASSSTLAGGPNTQYFGPGTRLTVL.

The genes are TRBV19 and TRBJ1-2; D might be TRBD1 (5 bases). There are 16 residues in the CDR3. From germline, CDR1 is LNHDA and CDR2 SQIVND (reference sequence). Trimming removed 2 bases at V and 0 bases at J, with 13 bases between. CDR3 sequence: CASSISTGVANYGYTF. The CDR3 DNA is TGTGCCAGTAGTATATCCACAGGAGTCGCTAACTATGGCTACACCTTC.

The chain recombines TRBV19 with TRBJ2-3, with 7 bases identical to TRBD1. The V segment lost 3 bases and the J segment 4 bases; nucleotides outside the gene matches: 10. This CDR3 is built from 16 residues. Germline values: CDR1 LNHDA, CDR2 SQIVND (reference sequence). This CDR3 reads CASSIMGQGDPDTQYF. DNA of the CDR3: TGTGCCAGTAGTATTATGGGGCAGGGGGATCCAGATACGCAGTATTTT.

The genes are TRBV7-3 and TRBJ2-2, with 12 bases that match TRBD1. Germline V gene data show CDR1 as SGHTA and CDR2 as FQGTGA. This CDR3 is built from 16 residues. J gave up 6 bases and V 5 bases, and 7 bases lay outside the gene matches. The CDR3 DNA follows: TGTGCCAGCAGCCCGCAGGGACAGGGGGCTTCCGGGGAGCTGTTTTTT. Residues: CASSPQGQGASGELFF.

The genes are TRBV29-1 and TRBJ2-1; 9 bases agree with TRBD2. The CDR3 totals 13 residues. V lost 7 bases, J lost 3 bases, and 4 bases stayed unmatched. Germline V gene lookup returns CDR1 SQVTM and CDR2 ANQGSEA. For the CDR3, the DNA is TGCAGCGGGGCAGCGGGGGGCTACAATGAGCAGTTCTTC. It translates to CSGAAGGYNEQFF.

The genes are TRBV19 and TRBJ1-5, with D possibly TRBD1 on 6 matching bases. The ends were cut back, 1 base at V and 0 bases at J, with 7 bases in the middle. This CDR3 region has 15 residues. CDR1 is LNHDA, CDR2 SQIVND, per germline (reference sequence). The CDR3 protein is CASSIGQVSNQPQHF. CDR3 sequence (DNA): TGTGCCAGTAGTATAGGACAGGTTAGCAATCAGCCCCAGCATTTT.

As for this clone: The same CDR3 can be traced to other DNA sequences in this sample. The rearrangement uses TRBV4-2 and TRBJ2-3; perhaps TRBD2 as D (6 bases). Deletions cut 0 bases from V and 2 bases from J, with 12 bases between. This CDR3 comprises 16 residues. In germline, CDR1 is LGHNA, CDR2 YNFKEQ. The CDR3 region is CASSQEDRGSTDTQYF. The CDR3, as DNA: TGTGCCAGCAGCCAAGAAGATCGGGGGTCCACAGATACGCAGTATTTT.

This chain joins TRBV5-4 and TRBJ2-1; TRBD1 might be the D (6 bases). The CDR3 is 16 amino acids. Between the trimmed V and J ends, which lost 1 base and 9 bases, there was a span of 20 bases. Germline V gene data show CDR1 as SGHNT and CDR2 as YYREEE (reference sequence). Written as DNA, the CDR3 is TGTGCCAGCAGCTTGACCCCAGGGGATGGACGGGGTGAGCAGTTCTTC. This codes for CASSLTPGDGRGEQFF.

Comment on this clone: Other nucleotide sequences in the sample specify the same CDR3. The V call is TRBV18, the J call TRBJ1-6, with D tentatively TRBD1 (6 bases). The CDR3 has 16 amino acids. The V end was cut by 3 bases, the J end by 6 bases, with 15 bases between. CDR1 and CDR2 from the germline V gene are KGHSH and LQKENI. This CDR3 reads CASSPDHRVGNSPLHF. The CDR3 nucleotides read TGTGCCAGCTCACCCGACCACAGGGTCGGTAATTCACCCCTCCACTTT. Based on the CDR3 plus reference TRBV18 and TRBJ1-6, the full variable domain is NAGVMQNPRHLVRRRGQEARLRCSPMKGHSHVYWYRQLPEEGLKFMVYLQKENIIDESGMPKERFSAEFPKEGPSILRIQQVVRGDSAAYFCASSPDHRVGNSPLHFGNGTRLTVT.

This chain connects TRBV5-1 to TRBJ2-7; 10 positions match TRBD2. The CDR3 is 18 amino acids. The trim removed 1 base at V and 2 bases at J, leaving 12 bases unmatched. Germline V gene sequence: CDR1 SGHRS, CDR2 YFSETQ. The CDR3 nucleotides read TGCGCCAGCAGCTTGCGGGGGCTAGCGGGGGAGGGGGCCTACGAGCAGTACTTC. Amino acids: CASSLRGLAGEGAYEQYF.

This clone turned up a few times. The CDR3 protein is CASSLVGTDVEKLFF. The CDR3 DNA is TGTGCCAGCAGCTTGGTGGGGACAGATGTTGAAAAACTGTTTTTT. The chain is built from TRBV5-5 and TRBJ1-4, with 7 bases matching TRBD1. The length of the CDR3 is 15 residues. Trimming took 0 bases from V and 7 from J; bases not matched to a gene: 6. The germline V gene encodes CDR1 SGHKS and CDR2 YYEKEE (reference sequence).

Remarks on this clone: Other nucleotide sequences in the sample specify the same CDR3. The genes are TRBV19 and TRBJ1-6, with 9 bases matching TRBD1. The CDR3 runs to 16 residues. V trimming: 5 bases; J trimming: 8 bases; junction bases outside the gene matches: 10. CDR1 and CDR2 from the germline V gene are LNHDA and SQIVND (reference sequence). CDR3 loop: CASSASRDRVYSPLHF. CDR3 bases: TGTGCCAGTAGTGCCTCCCGGGACAGGGTATATTCACCCCTCCACTTT.

The rearrangement joins TRBV7-2 to TRBJ2-7; 7 positions agree with TRBD2. The CDR3 is 14 amino acids. CDR1 and CDR2 from the germline V gene are SGHTA and FQGNSA. V was pared by 4 bases and J by 2 bases, with 5 bases of the junction left unmatched. CDR3 nucleotide sequence: TGTGCCAGCAGCTGGGGCGGGAGTGCCTACGAGCAGTACTTC. Translated: CASSWGGSAYEQYF.

The chain couples TRBV5-1 to TRBJ1-4; no clear D. Looked up from germline, CDR1 is SGHRS and CDR2 is YFSETQ. The CDR3 contains 12 residues. V gave up 1 base and J gave up 6 bases, with 4 bases separating them. CDR3 sequence: CASSLSDEKLFF. The CDR3 DNA reads as TGCGCCAGCAGCTTGTCGGATGAAAAACTGTTTTTT.

The chain recombines TRBV7-3 with TRBJ2-1; D remains ambiguous. CDR3 length: 13 residues. Germline assignment: CDR1 SGHTA and CDR2 FQGTGA. Trimming took off 0 bases at V and 7 bases at J, with 7 bases between the two ends. This CDR3 is CASSLTFSNEQFF. For the CDR3, the DNA is TGTGCCAGCAGCTTAACGTTTTCAAATGAGCAGTTCTTC.

The chain has TRBV14 and TRBJ2-1, with D possibly matching TRBD2 (6 bases). CDR1 and CDR2 (germline): SGHDN, FVKESK. V shed 5 bases and J shed 0 bases, with 17 bases lying between them. The length of the CDR3 is 17 residues. The DNA of the CDR3 is TGTGCCAGCAGCTCCCGCTTCGGAGCGGGCTCCTACAATGAGCAGTTCTTC. Its protein is CASSSRFGAGSYNEQFF.

The rearrangement links TRBV4-1 to TRBJ2-6; tentative D call: TRBD2 (5 bases). This CDR3 spans 16 amino acids. The germline V gene encodes CDR1 MGHRA and CDR2 YSYEKL. The ends were cut back, 1 base at V and 2 bases at J, with 9 bases in the middle. The CDR3 reads CASSQVYGTGANVLTF. CDR3 coding DNA: TGCGCCAGCAGCCAAGTCTACGGGACTGGGGCCAACGTCCTGACTTTC.